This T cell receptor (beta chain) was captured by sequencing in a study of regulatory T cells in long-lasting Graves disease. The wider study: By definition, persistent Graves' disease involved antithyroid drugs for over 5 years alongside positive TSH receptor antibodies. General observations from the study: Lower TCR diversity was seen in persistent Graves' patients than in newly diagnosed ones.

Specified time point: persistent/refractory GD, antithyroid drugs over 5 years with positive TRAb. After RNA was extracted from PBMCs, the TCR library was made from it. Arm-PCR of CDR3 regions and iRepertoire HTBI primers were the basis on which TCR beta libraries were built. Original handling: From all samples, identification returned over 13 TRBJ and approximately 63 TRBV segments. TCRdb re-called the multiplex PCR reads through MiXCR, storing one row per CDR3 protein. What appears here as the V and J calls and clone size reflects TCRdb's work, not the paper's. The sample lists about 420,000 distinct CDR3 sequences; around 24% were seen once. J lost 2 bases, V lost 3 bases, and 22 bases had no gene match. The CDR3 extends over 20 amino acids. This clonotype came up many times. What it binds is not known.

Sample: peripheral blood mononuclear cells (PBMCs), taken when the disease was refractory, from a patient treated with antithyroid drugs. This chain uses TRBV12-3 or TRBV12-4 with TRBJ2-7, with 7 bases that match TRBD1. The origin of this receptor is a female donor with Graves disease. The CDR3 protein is CASSFSTIIRSDRLTYEQYF. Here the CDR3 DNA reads TGTGCCAGCAGTTTTTCGACAATCATTCGCTCGGACAGGCTTACCTACGAGCAGTACTTC.